These 3 T cell receptor beta chains were all obtained from the same sample, sequenced in a study of shared clonotypes between healthy human individuals. The protocol was immunoSEQ multiplex PCR, while the TCRdb copy is restricted to in-frame clones and leaves out a portion. The table shows about 2.1 million clones, with 85% to 95% occurring only once. Naivety among CD8 cells was defined by CD45RO negativity and positive CCR7 selection, thereby excluding terminally differentiated effector memory CD45RA+ cells. Input material: naive CD8+ T cells from PBMCs. The receptors shown here come from a young man in good health. Some clones in this sample may be carry-over from other donors' samples.

The sample holds one count of this clone. As DNA, the CDR3 is TGTGCCAGTATAGGGGTCGAGGGCGAGCAGTACTTC. It encodes CASIGVEGEQYF. The rearrangement joins TRBV19 to TRBJ2-7, with D perhaps TRBD1 or TRBD2 (5 bases each). Trimming shortened V by 7 bases and J by 6 bases, and 13 bases separated the two germline ends. The CDR3 runs 12 residues. Germline CDR1 reads LNHDA; CDR2 reads SQIVND (reference sequence).

Remarks on this clone: The same CDR3 also results from other DNA sequences found in this sample. V and J are TRBV28 and TRBJ2-1; D remains unclear. Trimming cost V 6 bases and J 4 bases, with 4 bases left between them. Per germline, CDR1 MDHEN and CDR2 SYDVKM. The CDR3 runs to 11 residues. In nucleotides, the CDR3 is TGTGCCAGCAGAACATACAATGAGCAGTTCTTC. This sequence encodes CASRTYNEQFF.

The chain employs TRBV18 and TRBJ1-2; D may be TRBD1 (6 bases). V was pared by 2 bases and J by 2 bases, with 21 bases between. The CDR3 is made up of 18 amino acids. CDR1 is KGHSH, CDR2 LQKENI, per germline. CDR3 DNA sequence: TGTGCCAGCTCACCAAGCCGACAGGACGAGGAGGGGAACTATGGCTACACCTTC. This gives the protein CASSPSRQDEEGNYGYTF.